A single sample is the source of the 3 T cell receptor beta chains below, sequenced in a study of early T cells in non-severe SARS-CoV-2 infection. TCRdb ran MiXCR on the 5' RACE reads and lists one entry per CDR3 protein. The data show 50,000 to 85,000 distinct CDR3 sequences, around 9% seen once. Sequences were obtained from whole blood. The source of these receptors is an adult who was a healthcare worker with PCR-confirmed SARS-CoV-2 infection or an uninfected control (not recorded which).

This clonotype was seen ten or more times. The rearrangement joins TRBV5-6 to TRBJ2-5, with TRBD1 identical over 9 bases. Germline CDR1 reads SGHDT; CDR2 reads YYEEEE. V shed 4 bases, J shed 7 bases, and the junction held 11 bases outside the gene matches. The CDR3 loop spans 15 amino acids. The CDR3, as DNA: TGTGCCAGCAGCGCGTCACAGGGGGCGGTTGGGACCCAGTACTTC. Protein product: CASSASQGAVGTQYF.

The chain has TRBV7-9 and TRBJ1-3; 7 bases line up with TRBD1. The ends lost 6 bases at V and 0 bases at J; junction bases unmatched: 8. This CDR3 has 16 amino acids. Germline CDR1 and CDR2: SEHNR and FQNEAQ (reference sequence). CDR3 protein: CASRLPGQISGNTIYF. The CDR3 nucleotides read TGTGCCAGCAGGTTGCCGGGACAGATCTCTGGAAACACCATATATTTT. Full variable domain (missing parts from reference TRBV7-9 and TRBJ1-3): DTGVSQNPRHKITKRGQNVTFRCDPISEHNRLYWYRQTLGQGPEFLTYFQNEAQLEKSRLLSDRFSAERPKGSFSTLEIQRTEQGDSAMYLCASRLPGQISGNTIYFGEGSWLTVV.

This clonotype was observed many times. As DNA, the CDR3 is TGTGCCAGCAGCCCTCAGCCGGGACGGACCTACGAGCAGTACTTC. This gives the protein CASSPQPGRTYEQYF. This rearrangement joins TRBV7-3 to TRBJ2-7, with D perhaps assigned TRBD1 or TRBD2 (5 bases each). V lost 5 bases and J lost 2, with 16 bases in between. Germline V CDR1 and CDR2: SGHTA, FQGTGA. CDR3 length: 15 residues.